A single sample is the source of the 15 T cell receptor beta chains below, sequenced in a study of T-cell memory formation after mild COVID-19. Each CDR3 protein gets one entry after TCRdb re-called the 5' RACE reads with MiXCR. The sample lists around 390,000 distinct CDR3 sequences, roughly 15% seen once, with about 22% in the top ten. Sequencing was performed on PBMCs or a T cell subset sorted from them (not recorded which). The receptors stem from a man aged 18 to 35 who had mild COVID-19 (a few samples of this study predate the infection). Cell type and time point are not known.

This clonotype came up a few times. The chain joins TRBV6-6 to TRBJ1-2; 9 nucleotides align to TRBD1. CDR3 length: 15 amino acids. The V and J ends lost 6 bases and 8 bases, in that order; junction bases with no gene match: 13. Germline CDR1 is MNHNY and CDR2 is SVGAGI (reference sequence). In DNA form, the CDR3 reads TGTGCCAGCAGAGCCGTTACAGGGGGCTTCTCAGGCTACACCTTC. Protein: CASRAVTGGFSGYTF.

The chain combines TRBV9 with TRBJ2-5, with TRBD1 identical over 8 bases. Germline lookup yields CDR1 SGDLS and CDR2 YYNGEE. The CDR3 runs to 16 residues. V shed 3 bases, J shed 7 bases, and the junction held 14 bases outside the gene matches. The CDR3 bases are TGTGCCAGCAGCGGACTGACAGGGGACAACGGCGGGACCCAGTACTTC. This sequence encodes CASSGLTGDNGGTQYF.

The sample holds a few counts of this clonotype. The rearrangement uses TRBV7-9 and TRBJ2-1; TRBD2 matches at 10 bases. Trimming removed 5 bases from V and 12 bases from J; junction bases left unmatched: 13. This CDR3 is 15 amino acids long. CDR1 is SEHNR and CDR2 is FQNEAQ in the germline V gene (reference sequence). DNA for the CDR3: TGTGCCAGCAGCCCTGGGGCTAGCGGGGGCTTCCCGCAGTTCTTC. This codes for CASSPGASGGFPQFF.

This clonotype was found a few times. V and J are TRBV6-5 and TRBJ1-2; TRBD1 might be the D (6 bases). The CDR3 length is 14 residues. Per the germline V gene, CDR1 is MNHEY and CDR2 is SVGAGI. Trimming took 1 base from V and 8 from J, leaving 14 bases between them. CDR3 coding DNA: TGTGCCAGCAGTTACTACAGGGAGGTACAGGGCTACACCTTC. It encodes CASSYYREVQGYTF.

This clonotype turned up a few times. This sequence joins TRBV20-1 and TRBJ2-1; 7 nucleotides line up with TRBD2. There are 15 residues in the CDR3. CDR1 and CDR2 from the germline V gene are DFQATT and SNEGSKA (reference sequence). The V and J ends lost 5 bases and 9 bases, in that order; junction bases with no gene match: 16. The CDR3 loop reads CSALPGGTALSEQFF. The DNA of the CDR3 is TGCAGTGCTCTTCCCGGGGGGACCGCTCTCTCTGAGCAGTTCTTC.

The rearrangement joins TRBV12-3 or TRBV12-4 to TRBJ1-5, with a tentative D call TRBD1 (6 bases). CDR3 length: 13 residues. V lost 5 bases and J 5 bases, leaving 10 bases between the germline ends. DNA for the CDR3: TGTGCCAGCAGTGGACAGAACCATCAGCCCCAGCATTTT. This codes for CASSGQNHQPQHF.

The V call is TRBV27, the J call TRBJ2-7; the D gene could be TRBD1 or TRBD2 (6 bases each). Per germline, CDR1 MNHEY and CDR2 SMNVEV (reference sequence). Trimming took 0 bases from V and 6 from J, leaving 12 bases between them. The CDR3 has 14 residues. The CDR3 DNA reads as TGTGCCAGCAGTTTATCGCTTGGAGGGGGCGAGCAGTACGTC. It is translated as CASSLSLGGGEQYV.

The chain employs TRBV6-5 and TRBJ2-7; no reliable D call. The CDR3 consists of 13 residues. CDR1 is MNHEY and CDR2 is SVGAGI in the germline V gene. Trimming left V 2 bases short and J 2 bases short, with 7 bases between. The CDR3 DNA sequence: TGTGCCAGCAGTTACAGGCTCGCCTACGAGCAGTACTTC. Translating gives CASSYRLAYEQYF.

This clonotype was counted between two and nine times. This chain joins TRBV15 and TRBJ2-5, with unresolved D. Germline V lookup: CDR1 LNHNV, CDR2 YYDKDF (reference sequence). Trimming shortened V by 0 bases and J by 5 bases, and 7 bases separated the two germline ends. This CDR3 comprises 13 residues. In DNA, the CDR3 is TGTGCCACCAGCAGAGACCACGAGGAGACCCAGTACTTC. Translation gives CATSRDHEETQYF.

There are a few counts of this clonotype. The CDR3, as DNA: TGTGCCAGTAGTCCAAGGACAGCTAATTCACCCCTCCACTTT. This codes for CASSPRTANSPLHF. The chain combines TRBV19 with TRBJ1-6; the D gene is possibly TRBD1 (6 bases). The V end lost 5 bases, the J end lost 6 bases, and 11 bases lay between the germline ends. The germline V gene encodes CDR1 LNHDA and CDR2 SQIVND (reference sequence). This CDR3 comprises 14 residues.

This clonotype has only a few counts. The chain is built from TRBV18 and TRBJ2-3; TRBD2 is a possible D gene (6 bases). Germline V gene lookup returns CDR1 KGHSH and CDR2 LQKENI. Trimming took off 3 bases at V and 5 bases at J, with 12 bases between the two ends. This CDR3 has 14 residues. CDR3 residues: CASSPAGRRDTQYF. As DNA, the CDR3 is TGTGCCAGCTCACCGGCGGGGAGGCGAGATACGCAGTATTTT.

The V gene is TRBV5-1, the J gene TRBJ2-7, with TRBD1 matching over 9 bases. The V gene's germline CDR1 is SGHRS and CDR2 YFSETQ. This CDR3 is 15 amino acids long. The V segment lost 4 bases and the J segment 0 bases; nucleotides outside the gene matches: 5. The CDR3 spells CASSDRGLSSYEQYF. DNA for the CDR3: TGCGCCAGCAGCGACAGGGGGTTAAGCTCCTACGAGCAGTACTTC.

This clonotype was counted a few times. The chain joins TRBV7-6 to TRBJ1-6, with 8 bases that match TRBD1. With 4 bases clipped from V and 9 bases from J, the junction kept 8 bases outside the gene matches. Per the germline V gene, CDR1 is SGHVS and CDR2 is FNYEAQ. The length of the CDR3 is 15 residues. As DNA, the CDR3 is TGTGCCAGCAGCTCGAACACAGGGGGTTCTTCACCCCTCCACTTT. Protein sequence: CASSSNTGGSSPLHF.

This clonotype was seen at least ten times. This chain connects TRBV7-9 to TRBJ1-2, with unresolved D. CDR1 SEHNR and CDR2 FQNEAQ come from the germline V gene (reference sequence). Trimming shortened V by 1 base and J by 2 bases, and 11 bases separated the two germline ends. CDR3 size: 15 residues. The CDR3 reads CASSLDALRNYGYTF. Here the CDR3 DNA reads TGTGCCAGCAGCTTAGATGCCCTACGGAACTATGGCTACACCTTC.

The chain joins TRBV20-1 to TRBJ2-5, with D perhaps TRBD2 (6 bases). V was clipped by 5 bases and J by 1 base, with 11 bases between them. Germline V gives CDR1 DFQATT, CDR2 SNEGSKA (reference sequence). The CDR3 has 13 residues. CDR3 nucleotides: TGCAGTGCTCCTCGAGCGGGCCAAGAGACCCAGTACTTC. The encoded protein is CSAPRAGQETQYF.